The rows below give T cell receptor beta chains drawn from one sample of a study of Graves' ophthalmopathy and Graves' hyperthyroidism. TCRdb re-called the multiplex PCR reads with MiXCR, one entry per CDR3 protein. The sample yields 200,000 to 250,000 distinct CDR3 sequences, roughly 21% seen once. The sample consisted of peripheral blood. Receptors were obtained from a woman aged 50 to 60 with Graves' ophthalmopathy. The CDR3 runs from the conserved cysteine through the conserved F or W. The D gene is left open where the match is weak. Clone size appears in some rows only: once, few, many, or a class for an expanded clone.

V gene: TRBV6-1; J gene: TRBJ1-2; clone size: many; D gene: NA; CDR3 protein: CASSTHETGNYGYTF; CDR3 DNA: TGTGCCAGCAGTACCCACGAAACAGGGAACTATGGCTACACCTTC
V gene: TRBV2; J gene: TRBJ1-1; clone size: many; D gene: NA; CDR3 protein: CATEGQTNTEAFF; CDR3 DNA: TGTGCCACCGAAGGACAGACGAACACTGAAGCTTTCTTT
V gene: TRBV9; J gene: TRBJ1-2; clone size: many; D gene: NA; CDR3 protein: CASSRSRSAGYGYTF; CDR3 DNA: TGTGCCAGCAGTCGAAGCAGATCGGCGGGCTATGGCTACACCTTC
V gene: TRBV19; J gene: TRBJ1-6; clone size: many; D gene: NA; CDR3 protein: CASSIDRGRLGSPLHF; CDR3 DNA: TGTGCCAGTAGTATAGATCGCGGCCGCCTGGGGTCACCCCTCCACTTT
V gene: TRBV27; J gene: TRBJ2-7; clone size: many; D gene: TRBD2; CDR3 protein: CATGTGGGRLYEQYF; CDR3 DNA: TGTGCCACCGGTACCGGCGGGGGTCGGCTCTACGAGCAGTACTTC
V gene: TRBV3-1; J gene: TRBJ1-3; clone size: few; D gene: NA; CDR3 protein: CASSHGRSSGNTIYF; CDR3 DNA: TGTGCCAGCAGCCACGGACGGAGCTCTGGAAACACCATATATTTT
V gene: TRBV19; J gene: TRBJ2-2; clone size: many; D gene: NA; CDR3 protein: CASSIERDRPGELFF; CDR3 DNA: TGTGCCAGTAGTATTGAACGGGATCGGCCCGGGGAGCTGTTTTTT
V gene: TRBV28; J gene: TRBJ1-1; clone size: once; D gene: NA; CDR3 protein: CASSSGGGTANTEAFF; CDR3 DNA: TGTGCCAGCAGTTCTGGGGGGGGGACCGCGAACACTGAAGCTTTCTTT
V gene: TRBV28; J gene: TRBJ1-6; clone size: many; D gene: NA; CDR3 protein: CASSSPSDNSPLHF; CDR3 DNA: TGTGCCAGCAGTTCCCCGAGTGATAATTCACCCCTCCACTTT
V gene: TRBV7-9; J gene: TRBJ1-6; clone size: many; D gene: NA; CDR3 protein: CASSSWGRGNSPLHF; CDR3 DNA: TGTGCCAGCAGCTCATGGGGACGGGGTAATTCACCCCTCCACTTT
V gene: TRBV11-2; J gene: TRBJ1-3; clone size: few; D gene: NA; CDR3 protein: CASSLRTGSSFSVDTIYF; CDR3 DNA: TGTGCCAGCAGCCTTCGTACCGGGTCCTCTTTCTCTGTTGACACCATATATTTT
V gene: TRBV19; J gene: TRBJ2-2; clone size: NA; D gene: TRBD1; CDR3 protein: CASQPGDRVAGELFF; CDR3 DNA: TGTGCCAGCCAGCCAGGGGACAGGGTGGCCGGGGAGCTGTTTTTT
V gene: TRBV7-9; J gene: TRBJ1-1; clone size: many; D gene: TRBD1; CDR3 protein: CASSPAFTGGTEAFF; CDR3 DNA: TGTGCCAGCAGCCCTGCATTTACAGGGGGCACTGAAGCTTTCTTT
V gene: TRBV7-2; J gene: TRBJ2-7; clone size: many; D gene: TRBD1; CDR3 protein: CASSPQQGAYEQYF; CDR3 DNA: TGTGCCAGCAGCCCCCAACAGGGGGCCTACGAGCAGTACTTC
V gene: TRBV19; J gene: TRBJ2-5; clone size: many; D gene: NA; CDR3 protein: CASSIGQGFQETQYF; CDR3 DNA: TGTGCCAGTAGTATAGGTCAGGGTTTTCAAGAGACCCAGTACTTC
V gene: TRBV20-1; J gene: TRBJ2-7; clone size: many; D gene: TRBD2; CDR3 protein: CSARGVPLAGITYEQYF; CDR3 DNA: TGCAGTGCTAGAGGGGTGCCGCTAGCGGGAATAACCTACGAGCAGTACTTC
V gene: TRBV18; J gene: TRBJ1-5; clone size: few; D gene: NA; CDR3 protein: CASSPRDQPQHF; CDR3 DNA: TGTGCCAGCTCACCACGGGATCAGCCCCAGCATTTT
V gene: TRBV5-1; J gene: TRBJ2-7; clone size: many; D gene: NA; CDR3 protein: CASSLGDGSYEQYF; CDR3 DNA: TGCGCCAGCAGCTTGGGGGACGGTTCCTACGAGCAGTACTTC
V gene: TRBV20-1; J gene: TRBJ2-7; clone size: NA; D gene: NA; CDR3 protein: CSASGSLNYEQYF; CDR3 DNA: TGCAGTGCTAGCGGGAGTCTGAACTACGAGCAGTACTTC
V gene: TRBV6-1; J gene: TRBJ1-2; clone size: many; D gene: TRBD1; CDR3 protein: CAIFRGGGGYTF; CDR3 DNA: TGTGCCATCTTCAGGGGGGGAGGCGGCTACACCTTC
V gene: TRBV12-3/TRBV12-4; J gene: TRBJ2-5; clone size: NA; D gene: NA; CDR3 protein: CASSLRRRGETQYF; CDR3 DNA: TGTGCCAGCAGTCTTAGGAGGAGGGGAGAGACCCAGTACTTC
V gene: TRBV10-3; J gene: TRBJ2-7; clone size: NA; D gene: NA; CDR3 protein: CASSGLLYEQYF; CDR3 DNA: TGTGCCAGCAGTGGGCTGCTCTACGAGCAGTACTTC
V gene: TRBV7-2; J gene: TRBJ2-7; clone size: once; D gene: TRBD2; CDR3 protein: CASSLGTSGTEQYF; CDR3 DNA: TGTGCCAGCAGCTTAGGAACTAGCGGGACGGAGCAGTACTTC
V gene: TRBV28; J gene: TRBJ2-2; clone size: many; D gene: NA; CDR3 protein: CASLVLQGRTGELFF; CDR3 DNA: TGTGCCAGCCTAGTGTTACAGGGAAGGACCGGGGAGCTGTTTTTT
V gene: TRBV24-1; J gene: TRBJ2-5; clone size: many; D gene: NA; CDR3 protein: CATGLGVGRQETQYF; CDR3 DNA: TGTGCCACCGGTTTGGGGGTAGGGCGCCAAGAGACCCAGTACTTC
V gene: TRBV7-6; J gene: TRBJ2-2; clone size: NA; D gene: NA; CDR3 protein: CASSLGKTGELFF; CDR3 DNA: TGTGCCAGCAGCTTAGGAAAAACCGGGGAGCTGTTTTTT
V gene: TRBV7-6; J gene: TRBJ2-2; clone size: many; D gene: NA; CDR3 protein: CASSPGPSGELFF; CDR3 DNA: TGTGCCAGCAGCCCGGGGCCGTCCGGGGAGCTGTTTTTT
V gene: TRBV25-1; J gene: TRBJ2-7; clone size: many; D gene: NA; CDR3 protein: CASSEGGAFSERREYEQYF; CDR3 DNA: TGTGCCAGCAGTGAGGGGGGGGCGTTTTCCGAGCGGCGGGAGTACGAGCAGTACTTC
V gene: TRBV12-3/TRBV12-4; J gene: TRBJ1-1; clone size: many; D gene: NA; CDR3 protein: CASSSGTEAFF; CDR3 DNA: TGTGCCAGCAGTTCTGGGACTGAAGCTTTCTTT
V gene: TRBV12-3/TRBV12-4; J gene: TRBJ2-3; clone size: many; D gene: TRBD2; CDR3 protein: CASSSFLTSGRGDTQYF; CDR3 DNA: TGTGCCAGCAGTTCCTTTTTGACTAGCGGGAGAGGAGATACGCAGTATTTT
V gene: TRBV25-1; J gene: TRBJ2-2; clone size: NA; D gene: NA; CDR3 protein: CASSDRPREANTGELFF; CDR3 DNA: TGTGCCAGCAGTGACCGTCCACGTGAAGCGAACACCGGGGAGCTGTTTTTT
V gene: TRBV20-1; J gene: TRBJ2-7; clone size: many; D gene: NA; CDR3 protein: CSARDRSGYEQYF; CDR3 DNA: TGCAGTGCTAGAGATCGATCTGGCTACGAGCAGTACTTC
V gene: TRBV12-3/TRBV12-4; J gene: TRBJ2-5; clone size: NA; D gene: TRBD2; CDR3 protein: CASRDSGGGQETQYF; CDR3 DNA: TGTGCCAGCAGAGATAGCGGGGGGGGCCAAGAGACCCAGTACTTC
V gene: TRBV11-2; J gene: TRBJ2-5; clone size: many; D gene: TRBD1; CDR3 protein: CASGQTYRDRPEETQYF; CDR3 DNA: TGTGCCAGCGGACAAACCTACCGGGACAGACCAGAAGAGACCCAGTACTTC
V gene: TRBV2; J gene: TRBJ2-5; clone size: many; D gene: NA; CDR3 protein: CASSGRFETQYF; CDR3 DNA: TGTGCCAGCAGTGGCCGGTTTGAGACCCAGTACTTC
V gene: TRBV29-1; J gene: TRBJ2-7; clone size: many; D gene: TRBD2; CDR3 protein: CSVERASGSSYEQYF; CDR3 DNA: TGCAGCGTTGAACGAGCGAGCGGGAGTTCCTACGAGCAGTACTTC